The clone carrying this T cell receptor beta chain was picked up one time. Its antigen remains unknown. A single record per CDR3 protein comes from TCRdb applying MiXCR to the multiplex PCR reads. The data show about 270,000 distinct CDR3 sequences, over 25% seen once. This CDR3 has 14 residues. The germline gives CDR1 DFQATT, CDR2 SNEGSKA (reference sequence). The data derive from a study of breast tumors, draining lymph nodes, adjacent tissues. Study results and limitations: Tumors had less TCR diversity than lymph nodes, more than nontumor tissue.

Samples came from axillary lymph nodes draining the breast cancer. Sequences were obtained from axillary lymph node tissue. This TCR came from a female donor with breast cancer. Some clones in this sample may be carry-over from other donors' samples. The chain links TRBV20-1 to TRBJ2-2; D is perhaps TRBD1 (5 bases). The J call is in doubt because the DNA end fits TRBJ1-1 better. CDR3 in DNA: TGCAGTGCTAGAGAGGGGTGGGGGGTCACTGAAGCTTTCTTT. Translating it yields CSAREGWGVTEAFF.